A selection of T cell receptor beta chains follows, all from one sample in a study of siplizumab effects on memory and regulatory T cells. The assay was immunoSEQ multiplex PCR, and TCRdb's table has in-frame clones only and misses some. In the table there are under 140,000 clones, roughly 89% of which are singletons. Material: CD4+ T cells sorted from blood. All receptors come from a human donor in good health. The CDR3 runs from the conserved cysteine through the conserved F or W. D genes are given only for firm matches. For some rows the clone size is stated as once, few or many, or as a class when expanded; others skip it.

clone_size,d_call,j_call,v_call,cdr3_nt,cdr3_aa
few,.,TRBJ2-1,TRBV11-2,TGTGCCAGCAGCCAGTATCAGGGGGGCCTCTTC,CASSQYQGGLF
.,TRBD1,TRBJ1-1,TRBV6-6,TGTGCCAGCAGTTACCAGGGGGACACTGAAGCTTTCTTT,CASSYQGDTEAFF
.,TRBD1,TRBJ1-2,TRBV9,TGTGCCAGCAGCGTAGCCCGACAGGGTCGGGGCTATGGCTACACCTTC,CASSVARQGRGYGYTF
.,.,TRBJ2-5,TRBV14,TGTGCCAGCAGCCAAGAGGTGCGGAAAACGGGCCAAGAGACCCAGTACTTC,CASSQEVRKTGQETQYF
.,TRBD2,TRBJ2-2,TRBV6-1,TGTGCCAGCAGTGAATCAACTAGCGGGACCGTCGGGGAGCTGTTTTTT,CASSESTSGTVGELFF
.,TRBD2,TRBJ2-1,TRBV5-1,TGCGCCAGCAGCTGGACTAGCGGGAACAATGAGCAGTTCTTC,CASSWTSGNNEQFF
.,TRBD1,TRBJ2-7,TRBV5-1,TGCGCCAGCAGCTTTAGACAGGGTTCCTACGAGCAGTACTTC,CASSFRQGSYEQYF
.,.,TRBJ1-2,TRBV7-2,TGTGCCAGCAGCTTAGGGGAAAACTGGTTATATGGCTACACCTTC,CASSLGENWLYGYTF
.,.,TRBJ2-1,TRBV11-3,TGTGCCAGCAGCTATTCCGGGGACTTTATCCATGAGCAGTTCTTC,CASSYSGDFIHEQFF
once,.,TRBJ2-7,TRBV5-1,TGCGCCAGCAGCCTGTCCGGGACCCCACCTTTCTACGAGCAGTACTTC,CASSLSGTPPFYEQYF